This paragraph reports one T cell receptor beta chain. In the original workflow: Amplification of reference gene primers provided the estimated nucleated cell counts. Libraries were prepared by immunoSEQ multiplex PCR; TCRdb keeps only in-frame clonotypes and omits some of them. D and trimming come from the DNA, and the V and J calls and clone size come from that table. The sample lists around 150,000 clones, around 85% occurring once. The sample comes from a study of blood T cell repertoires in COVID-19. Study-level background: The study drew acute and convalescent COVID-19 samples from the United States, Italy and Spain. T cells, B-cell-depleted T cells, or PBMCs supplied cDNA or gDNA.

This CDR3 region has 15 residues. Germline values: CDR1 SGHDT, CDR2 YYEEEE. V was clipped by 2 bases and J by 3 bases, with 14 bases between them. The V gene is TRBV5-6, the J gene TRBJ1-2; D may be TRBD1 (5 bases). Sequencing was carried out using peripheral blood. The sequence was collected from a human donor in a cohort sampled during active COVID-19. The CDR3 region is CASSFFRDRHYGYTF. CDR3 coding DNA: TGTGCCAGCAGCTTCTTCAGGGATCGACACTATGGCTACACCTTC.